What follows is one TCR beta chain and its context. It has no known antigen specificity. Base qualities are not provided; no much larger clone lies one nucleotide away. The sample originates from a study (dated by TCRdb to the early 2010s). The run used an Illumina Genome Analyzer IIx. TCRdb reran the public reads through fastp at Q25 and MiXCR, keeping productive beta chains. Each record represents a unique CDR3 protein, reported with the most common genes and DNA among its rows. The sample table holds about 15,000 distinct CDR3 sequences, of which roughly a third were seen once. Roughly a sixth of the sample is in the top ten clones. This receptor was obtained from a human donor. Sequencing was done on a sample of blood.

The CDR3 region reads CAMEGTGELFF. The nucleotide sequence reads as follows: TGTGCCATGGAGGGCACCGGGGAGCTGTTTTTT. Recombination connected TRBV30 to TRBJ2-2, and perhaps TRBD2 as D gene, on 6 matching bases. CDR1 and CDR2 (GTSNPN, SVGIG) derive from the germline V gene (reference sequence). Including the terminal cysteine and phenylalanine, the CDR3 comprises 11 residues. Only CDR3 DNA remains: 33 bases, in frame from the first base. V gives up 8 bases and J gives up 4 bases, and the segment between their germline ends measures 8 bases.